These 15 T cell receptor beta chains share one sample of origin, sequenced in a study of regulatory T cells in long-lasting Graves disease. The time point denotes: newly diagnosed GD, antithyroid drugs for less than 3 months. Extracted PBMC RNA gave rise to the TCR library. CDR3 regions were amplified by Arm-PCR using iRepertoire HTBI primers to build TCR beta libraries. Via MiXCR, TCRdb re-called the multiplex PCR reads, giving one row per CDR3 protein. The sample has 200,000 to 250,000 distinct CDR3 sequences, roughly a fifth seen once. These same records also appear under a second study, on T cells in Graves' hyperthyroidism and ophthalmopathy.

The specimen comprised peripheral blood mononuclear cells (PBMCs), sampled at new diagnosis, from a patient treated with antithyroid drugs. The receptors come from a woman younger than 45 with Graves disease.

V usage is TRBV11-2 and J usage is TRBJ2-7, with D possibly TRBD2 on 5 matching bases. The germline V and J ends were trimmed by 5 bases and 2 bases, with 10 bases remaining between them. The CDR3 spans 13 residues. The germline V gene has CDR1 SGHAT and CDR2 FQNNGV. This CDR3 is CASSEAGTYEQYF. In DNA form, the CDR3 reads TGTGCCAGCAGCGAAGCCGGGACCTACGAGCAGTACTTC.

This clonotype has ten or more counts. The chain employs TRBV18 and TRBJ1-1, with D unresolved. The V gene lost 3 bases and the J gene lost 1 base, with 9 bases spanning the gap. Per germline, CDR1 KGHSH and CDR2 LQKENI. There are 14 residues in the CDR3. CDR3 sequence reads: CASSPMKGNTEAFF. For the CDR3, the DNA is TGTGCCAGCTCACCTATGAAGGGGAACACTGAAGCTTTCTTT.

About this clonotype itself: A far larger clone is a single base away, which makes a read error likely. The chain recombines TRBV6-5 with TRBJ2-3; TRBD1 aligns across 8 bases. The CDR3 extends over 17 amino acids. The germline V gene encodes CDR1 MNHEY and CDR2 SVGAGI. Trimming cost V 2 bases and J 8 bases; bases outside gene matches: 15. This CDR3 reads CASSYPPDRALRGTQYF. The CDR3, as DNA: TGTGCCAGCAGTTACCCACCGGACAGGGCCCTCCGAGGTACGCAGTATTTT.

This clonotype was found many times. CDR3 region: CASSLEQNYGYTF. The CDR3 bases are TGTGCCAGCAGTTTAGAACAGAACTATGGCTACACCTTC. V gene TRBV28 combines with J gene TRBJ1-2; no reliable D call. The CDR3 loop spans 13 amino acids. Germline CDR1 reads MDHEN; CDR2 reads SYDVKM. The V end lost 2 bases, the J end lost 2 bases, and 6 bases lay between the germline ends.

This clonotype was detected many times. The chain has TRBV5-1 and TRBJ2-7; 8 bases match TRBD1. J was trimmed by 3 bases and V by 4 bases; bases with no gene match: 12. Germline V gene sequence: CDR1 SGHRS, CDR2 YFSETQ. The CDR3 covers 16 residues. CDR3 in amino acids: CASSPVGPGGIYEQYF. The CDR3 DNA is TGCGCCAGCAGCCCGGTGGGGCCAGGGGGCATCTACGAGCAGTACTTC.

This clonotype came up many times. This chain uses TRBV28 with TRBJ1-1; D is undetermined. The CDR3 runs to 11 residues. Germline lookup yields CDR1 MDHEN and CDR2 SYDVKM. Trimming cost V 3 bases and J 7 bases, with 6 bases left between them. The CDR3 region has the DNA TGTGCCAGCAGTTTTTACGGTGAAGCTTTCTTT. As protein: CASSFYGEAFF. The full variable domain, in which reference TRBV28 and TRBJ1-1 provide the parts outside the CDR3, is DVKVTQSSRYLVKRTGEKVFLECVQDMDHENMFWYRQDPGLGLRLIYFSYDVKMKEKGDIPEGYSVSREKKERFSLILESASTNQTSMYLCASSFYGEAFFGQGTRLTVV.

The chain links TRBV20-1 to TRBJ2-2; no firm D call. V lost 6 bases, J lost 4 bases, and 9 bases lay in between. This CDR3 has 12 residues. Germline V gives CDR1 DFQATT, CDR2 SNEGSKA (reference sequence). The CDR3 is CSAGRSTGELFF. The CDR3 coding sequence is TGCAGTGCCGGGCGATCCACCGGGGAGCTGTTTTTT.

In its sample, this clonotype was seen many times. J is TRBJ1-1 and V is TRBV7-8; D is ambiguous. Germline CDR1 SGHVS, CDR2 FQNEAQ. The V and J ends lost 5 bases and 0 bases respectively, with 13 bases between them. The CDR3 runs 15 residues. CDR3 protein: CASSGAWQLNTEAFF. The DNA of the CDR3 is TGTGCCAGCAGCGGAGCCTGGCAGCTGAACACTGAAGCTTTCTTT.

This clonotype was seen a few times. The gene calls are TRBV27 and TRBJ1-2; possible D gene TRBD1, 5 bases. The CDR3 sequence is 15 residues long. V was shortened by 5 bases and J by 8 bases, with 21 bases between the two germline ends. The germline gives CDR1 MNHEY, CDR2 SMNVEV (reference sequence). CDR3 nucleotide sequence: TGTGCCAGCAGTCCAATTGGGGACTCCGTGAGAGGCTACACCTTC. Protein: CASSPIGDSVRGYTF.

The chain couples TRBV15 to TRBJ1-1, with 7 bases identical to TRBD1. CDR1 LNHNV and CDR2 YYDKDF come from the germline V gene (reference sequence). The CDR3 totals 14 residues. The J segment lost 0 bases and the V segment lost 7 bases, leaving 5 bases of the junction unmatched. CDR3 coding DNA: TGTGCCACCACCCCCGGGACAGTGAACACTGAAGCTTTCTTT. Amino acids: CATTPGTVNTEAFF.

This clonotype was seen ten or more times. The rearrangement joins TRBV15 to TRBJ2-3; no firm D call. The germline CDR1 and CDR2 sequences are LNHNV and YYDKDF (reference sequence). The CDR3 is made up of 13 amino acids. The ends were cut back, 0 bases at V and 4 bases at J, with 5 bases in the middle. CDR3 sequence: CATSRDRADTQYF. As DNA, the CDR3 is TGTGCCACCAGCAGAGATAGGGCAGATACGCAGTATTTT.

The chain uses TRBV20-1 and TRBJ1-1; weak D call: TRBD1 (5 bases). CDR3 length equals 14 residues. The V gene's germline CDR1 is DFQATT and CDR2 SNEGSKA (reference sequence). V lost 3 bases, J lost 1 base, and 12 bases lay in between. The CDR3, as DNA: TGCAGTGCTAGGCCAGGGACGGAGAACACTGAAGCTTTCTTT. Its translation is CSARPGTENTEAFF.

This clonotype was seen at least ten times. The V gene is TRBV7-9, the J gene TRBJ1-5; D is uncertain. The germline gives CDR1 SEHNR, CDR2 FQNEAQ (reference sequence). The CDR3 loop spans 14 amino acids. V lost 0 bases and J 2 bases, leaving 5 bases between the germline ends. CDR3 DNA: TGTGCCAGCAGCTTAGCGGTAGGCAATCAGCCCCAGCATTTT. This translates into CASSLAVGNQPQHF.

This clonotype was detected only a few times. This rearrangement joins TRBV3-1 to TRBJ2-7; D uncertain. CDR1 is LGHDT, CDR2 YNNKEL, per germline (reference sequence). The length of the CDR3 is 15 residues. The V and J ends lost 4 bases and 2 bases respectively, with 15 bases between them. The CDR3 loop reads CASSLSPSRAYEQYF. CDR3 nucleotide sequence: TGTGCCAGCAGCCTGTCTCCCTCTAGGGCCTACGAGCAGTACTTC.

The rearrangement links TRBV4-1 to TRBJ2-2; TRBD2 is a possible D gene (6 bases). CDR1 and CDR2 (germline): MGHRA, YSYEKL. Trimming removed 3 bases from V and 0 bases from J, with 11 bases in between. This CDR3 is built from 16 residues. The CDR3 reads CASSQAGTSNTGELFF. In DNA, the CDR3 is TGCGCCAGCAGCCAGGCCGGGACTTCGAACACCGGGGAGCTGTTTTTT.